One sample yielded the 29 T cell receptor beta chains listed below, sequenced in a study of CD8+ T cells in alopecia areata. After isolation, RNA underwent reverse transcription to generate cDNA as the sequencing template. Generated by immunoSEQ multiplex PCR, the TCRdb table keeps only in-frame clones and is missing some. The data contain roughly 190,000 clones, more than 55% of them singletons. Treatment given: oral pan-JAK inhibitor, 5-10 mg twice daily. This material consisted of CD4+ T cells sorted from blood, taken at week 4, from a patient treated with tofacitinib. These receptors all come from a human donor with alopecia areata.

This clone was detected many times. The V call is TRBV7-8, the J call TRBJ2-7; D is undetermined. The CDR3 has 12 residues. CDR1 is SGHVS and CDR2 is FQNEAQ in the germline V gene. With 5 bases removed from V and 3 bases from J, the gap between germline ends came to 8 bases. The CDR3 sequence is CASSRINYEQYF. The CDR3 DNA reads as TGTGCCAGCAGCCGTATCAACTACGAGCAGTACTTC.

This clone was found a few times. The chain employs TRBV6-6 and TRBJ2-4; tentative D call: TRBD2 (5 bases). This CDR3 region has 15 residues. Germline CDR1 is MNHNY and CDR2 is SVGAGI (reference sequence). Trimming left V 2 bases short and J 0 bases short, with 8 bases between. CDR3 sequence (DNA): TGTGCCAGCAGTTACGACGGGGAAGCCAAAAACATTCAGTACTTC. Translated: CASSYDGEAKNIQYF.

CDR3 in amino acids: CASISTGDEQYF. CDR3 bases: TGTGCCAGCATTTCCACAGGGGACGAGCAGTACTTC. The rearrangement uses TRBV28 and TRBJ2-7; 7 bases fit TRBD1. Germline values: CDR1 MDHEN, CDR2 SYDVKM. The CDR3 runs to 12 residues. Germline trimming cut 7 bases from V and 5 bases from J; bases unmatched to any gene: 5.

The chain carries TRBV5-4 and TRBJ1-1, with 7 bases lining up with TRBD1. Unmatched junction bases numbered 10, after V lost 3 bases and J lost 5 bases. This CDR3 has 15 residues. In germline, CDR1 is SGHNT, CDR2 YYREEE (reference sequence). As DNA, the CDR3 is TGTGCCAGCAGCTCGACAGGGAATTTCGGGACTGAAGCTTTCTTT. Protein sequence: CASSSTGNFGTEAFF.

V gene TRBV7-9 combines with J gene TRBJ1-4; TRBD1 matches at 7 bases. The CDR3 runs 14 residues. J gave up 7 bases and V 4 bases, and 6 bases lay outside the gene matches. Germline lookup yields CDR1 SEHNR and CDR2 FQNEAQ (reference sequence). CDR3 sequence reads: CASSSRQGIEKLFF. For the CDR3, the DNA is TGTGCCAGCAGCTCGAGACAGGGAATTGAAAAACTGTTTTTT.

V is TRBV7-6 and J is TRBJ2-2; 8 bases match TRBD1. Germline V gene sequence: CDR1 SGHVS, CDR2 FNYEAQ. V gave up 5 bases and J gave up 4 bases; unmatched junction bases: 12. The CDR3 has 17 amino acids. The CDR3 sequence is CASSPSTRGRSTGELFF. The CDR3 nucleotides are TGTGCCAGCAGCCCTTCGACCAGGGGGCGCAGCACCGGGGAGCTGTTTTTT. The entire variable domain, with the rest obtained from reference TRBV7-6 and TRBJ2-2, is as follows: GAGVSQSPRYKVTKRGQDVALRCDPISGHVSLYWYRQALGQGPEFLTYFNYEAQQDKSGLPNDRFSAERPEGSISTLTIQRTEQRDSAMYRCASSPSTRGRSTGELFFGEGSRLTVL.

CDR3 coding DNA: TGTGCCAGCAGCCAAGTTTCAGCGGGAGTCGGTACGCAGTATTTT. Its translation is CASSQVSAGVGTQYF. The chain joins TRBV4-2 to TRBJ2-3; 8 bases fit TRBD2. Germline CDR1 and CDR2: LGHNA and YNFKEQ. V trimming: 1 base; J trimming: 8 bases; junction bases outside the gene matches: 8. CDR3 length: 15 residues.

The rearrangement links TRBV15 to TRBJ2-1; D might be TRBD1 or TRBD2, each matching 5 bases. Deletions cut 5 bases from V and 8 bases from J, with 13 bases between. This CDR3 has 13 amino acids. Germline values: CDR1 LNHNV, CDR2 YYDKDF (reference sequence). CDR3 in DNA: TGTGCCACCAGCTCCACGTGGGGGTATGAGCAGTTCTTC. Its translation: CATSSTWGYEQFF.

Remarks on this clone: The identical CDR3 is also encoded by other nucleotide sequences in the sample. The chain links TRBV11-3 to TRBJ2-3, with TRBD2 matching 7 bases. J gave up 4 bases and V 1 base, and 5 bases lay outside the gene matches. Germline CDR1 is SGHNT and CDR2 is YENEEA. This CDR3 region has 15 residues. CDR3 protein: CASSLAAGASDTQYF. The CDR3 DNA reads TGTGCCAGCAGCTTAGCGGCGGGAGCCTCAGATACGCAGTATTTT.

This clone was seen more than once but under ten times. The chain has TRBV6-5 and TRBJ1-5, with unresolved D. Germline values: CDR1 MNHEY, CDR2 SVGAGI. The CDR3 totals 13 residues. V lost 5 bases, J lost 2 bases, and 7 bases lay in between. The CDR3: CASSSLGNQPQHF. DNA for the CDR3: TGTGCCAGCAGTAGTTTGGGCAATCAGCCCCAGCATTTT.

This clone turned up a few times. The J gene is TRBJ1-2, the V gene TRBV2; D not certain. Germline V gives CDR1 SNHLY, CDR2 FYNNEI. V lost 6 bases to trimming and J lost 2 bases, with 7 bases between them. This CDR3 has 12 residues. The CDR3 loop reads CASRGQNYGYTF. The CDR3 DNA reads TGTGCCAGCAGAGGTCAGAACTATGGCTACACCTTC.

V and J are TRBV30 and TRBJ1-1, with no clear D. Trimming took off 0 bases at V and 6 bases at J, with 8 bases between the two ends. This CDR3 comprises 12 residues. Per the germline V gene, CDR1 is GTSNPN and CDR2 is SVGIG (reference sequence). The CDR3 loop is CAWSVLDPEAFF. Here the CDR3 DNA reads TGTGCCTGGAGTGTACTGGACCCTGAAGCTTTCTTT.

The chain combines TRBV29-1 with TRBJ2-2; possibly TRBD2 for D (6 bases). The CDR3 runs 14 residues. Germline V gene sequence: CDR1 SQVTM, CDR2 ANQGSEA. The V end was cut by 4 bases, the J end by 0 bases, with 9 bases between. The CDR3 DNA sequence: TGCAGCGTTGTGACGGGAGCGAACACCGGGGAGCTGTTTTTT. Residues: CSVVTGANTGELFF.

The rearrangement uses TRBV7-9 and TRBJ1-4; D gene ambiguous. CDR1 and CDR2 from the germline V gene are SEHNR and FQNEAQ (reference sequence). This CDR3 is 14 amino acids long. Trimming removed 3 bases at V and 5 bases at J, with 10 bases between. The CDR3 sequence is CASSLGRGNEKLFF. The DNA for the CDR3 is TGTGCCAGCAGCTTGGGCAGAGGGAATGAAAAACTGTTTTTT.

This clone was picked up a small number of times. The V and J genes are TRBV6-6 and TRBJ1-1; D unresolved. The germline V and J ends were trimmed by 5 bases and 3 bases, with 10 bases remaining between them. CDR1 is MNHNY, CDR2 SVGAGI, per germline (reference sequence). The CDR3 contains 13 residues. The DNA for the CDR3 is TGTGCCAGCAGTCCCTATGGAGACACTGAAGCTTTCTTT. Its protein product is CASSPYGDTEAFF.

In this sample, this clone turned up once. J is TRBJ1-2 and V is TRBV30; a weak D match, TRBD1 (5 bases). Germline CDR1 and CDR2: GTSNPN and SVGIG (reference sequence). CDR3 length: 13 residues. Trimming took 3 bases from V and 8 from J, leaving 16 bases between them. CDR3 DNA: TGTGCCTGGAGGGCGGGACTGGGTGCGGGCTACACCTTC. As protein: CAWRAGLGAGYTF. The whole variable domain, remainder taken from reference TRBV30 and TRBJ1-2, is SQTIHQWPATLVQPVGSPLSLECTVEGTSNPNLYWYRQAAGRGLQLLFYSVGIGQISSEVPQNLSASRPQDRQFILSSKKLLLSDSGFYLCAWRAGLGAGYTFGSGTRLTVV.

Concerning this clone: Other DNA sequences in the sample encode the same CDR3. The chain is built from TRBV7-2 and TRBJ1-2; D possibly corresponds to TRBD1 (6 bases). Looked up from germline, CDR1 is SGHTA and CDR2 is FQGNSA. V was trimmed by 5 bases and J by 1 base, leaving 11 bases between them. The CDR3 has 14 residues. The CDR3 loop reads CASSLGGNNYGYTF. The CDR3, as DNA: TGTGCCAGCAGCCTAGGGGGGAATAACTATGGCTACACCTTC. Complete variable domain (other parts from reference TRBV7-2 and TRBJ1-2): GAGVSQSPSNKVTEKGKDVELRCDPISGHTALYWYRQSLGQGLEFLIYFQGNSAPDKSGLPSDRFSAERTGGSVSTLTIQRTQQEDSAVYLCASSLGGNNYGYTFGSGTRLTVV.

The J gene is TRBJ2-7, the V gene TRBV4-2; D remains ambiguous. CDR1 and CDR2 (germline): LGHNA, YNFKEQ. The CDR3 runs 13 residues. Trimming cost V 4 bases and J 0 bases, with 7 bases left between them. The CDR3, as DNA: TGTGCCAGCAGCCCTCGGTCCTCCTACGAGCAGTACTTC. This encodes CASSPRSSYEQYF.

The chain recombines TRBV6-5 with TRBJ2-3, with unresolved D. Germline V gene data show CDR1 as MNHEY and CDR2 as SVGAGI. V lost 6 bases and J lost 4, with 14 bases in between. This CDR3 contains 14 residues. DNA for the CDR3: TGTGCCAGCAGCACCGCCAGGTGGGCAGATACGCAGTATTTT. Amino acids: CASSTARWADTQYF.

The chain carries TRBV29-1 and TRBJ1-2; TRBD1 is a possible D gene (5 bases). In germline, CDR1 is SQVTM, CDR2 ANQGSEA. Trimming took off 3 bases at V and 14 bases at J, with 25 bases between the two ends. The CDR3 runs to 14 residues. CDR3 sequence (DNA): TGCAGCGTTGATTCCTTGGGGTCGCCAAGGGGATGTACCTTC. This gives the protein CSVDSLGSPRGCTF.

This chain connects TRBV7-9 to TRBJ2-5, with D possibly matching TRBD2 (5 bases). Deletions cut 1 base from V and 5 bases from J, with 8 bases between. CDR1 is SEHNR, CDR2 FQNEAQ, per germline (reference sequence). This CDR3 spans 13 amino acids. CDR3: CASSLVGGETQYF. CDR3 nucleotides: TGTGCCAGCAGCTTAGTTGGCGGGGAGACCCAGTACTTC. The full variable domain, completed using reference TRBV7-9 and TRBJ2-5, is DTGVSQNPRHKITKRGQNVTFRCDPISEHNRLYWYRQTLGQGPEFLTYFQNEAQLEKSRLLSDRFSAERPKGSFSTLEIQRTEQGDSAMYLCASSLVGGETQYFGPGTRLLVL.

The V and J genes are TRBV29-1 and TRBJ2-3, with D maybe TRBD1 (5 bases). Looked up from germline, CDR1 is SQVTM and CDR2 is ANQGSEA. V gave up 4 bases and J gave up 0 bases, with 14 bases separating them. The CDR3 sequence is 15 residues long. CDR3 amino acids: CSVGRGAGSTDTQYF. In nucleotides, the CDR3 is TGCAGCGTTGGAAGGGGCGCAGGTAGCACAGATACGCAGTATTTT.

This chain joins TRBV4-3 and TRBJ2-3, with D maybe TRBD1 (5 bases). The germline V gene encodes CDR1 LGHNA and CDR2 YSLEER. This CDR3 comprises 16 residues. V shed 0 bases and J shed 2 bases, with 12 bases lying between them. This CDR3 is CASSQDYDSITDTQYF. DNA for the CDR3: TGCGCCAGCAGCCAAGATTACGACAGCATCACAGATACGCAGTATTTT.

A few counts support this clone. V is TRBV30 and J is TRBJ2-2; TRBD1 might be the D (6 bases). The V end lost 3 bases, the J end lost 11 bases, and 22 bases lay between the germline ends. Germline V lookup: CDR1 GTSNPN, CDR2 SVGIG (reference sequence). The CDR3 contains 15 residues. For the CDR3, the DNA is TGTGCCTGGAGGATCAGGGGCATGGGGAACCCCGAGCTGTTTTTT. The encoded protein is CAWRIRGMGNPELFF.

This clone has just a few counts. V gene TRBV5-1 combines with J gene TRBJ2-2, with D uncertain. V gave up 4 bases and J gave up 3 bases, with 10 bases separating them. This CDR3 has 14 residues. The germline gives CDR1 SGHRS, CDR2 YFSETQ. The CDR3 sequence is CASSPLSYTGELFF. The DNA of the CDR3 is TGCGCCAGCAGCCCCCTTAGTTACACCGGGGAGCTGTTTTTT.

Concerning this clone: A junction boundary mismatches the germline segment, possibly from a read error. The chain is built from TRBV4-1 and TRBJ2-2, with a possible D match to TRBD2 (6 bases). Germline V gives CDR1 MGHRA, CDR2 YSYEKL. This CDR3 is built from 15 residues. For the CDR3, the DNA is TGCGCCAGCGGCCAGAGAACGAGCGGGACCGGGGAGCTGTTTTTT. Its translation is CASGQRTSGTGELFF.

This clone came up a few times. The chain has TRBV29-1 and TRBJ2-7; possibly TRBD2 for D (5 bases). CDR3 length equals 13 residues. Germline V gene data show CDR1 as SQVTM and CDR2 as ANQGSEA. V shed 3 bases and J shed 5 bases, with 14 bases lying between them. This chain's CDR3 is CSVERVGGDEQYF. The CDR3 DNA reads as TGCAGCGTTGAGAGGGTCGGAGGAGACGAGCAGTACTTC.

V and J are TRBV18 and TRBJ1-5, with no clear D. The V end lost 2 bases, the J end lost 3 bases, and 5 bases lay between the germline ends. Germline loops: CDR1 KGHSH, CDR2 LQKENI. The CDR3 runs 13 residues. This chain's CDR3 is CASSPASNQPQHF. As DNA, the CDR3 is TGTGCCAGCTCACCAGCATCCAATCAGCCCCAGCATTTT. Drawing the rest from reference TRBV18 and TRBJ1-5, the complete variable domain is NAGVMQNPRHLVRRRGQEARLRCSPMKGHSHVYWYRQLPEEGLKFMVYLQKENIIDESGMPKERFSAEFPKEGPSILRIQQVVRGDSAAYFCASSPASNQPQHFGDGTRLSIL.

This chain uses TRBV6-6 with TRBJ2-7; no clear D gene. Germline CDR1 and CDR2: MNHNY and SVGAGI (reference sequence). V lost 3 bases and J lost 2, with 11 bases in between. The CDR3 extends over 14 amino acids. The CDR3 DNA follows: TGTGCCAGCAGTTATGGGGTTCCCCCCTACGAGCAGTACTTC. Protein: CASSYGVPPYEQYF.